A selection of T cell receptor beta chains follows, all from one sample in a study of cytomegalovirus exposure and HLA in healthy donors. This table comes from immunoSEQ multiplex PCR, and its TCRdb copy is limited to in-frame clones, with some not included. Counted here are 130,000 to 150,000 clones, 80% to 90% occurring once; the ten biggest clones make up 4.3%. Sequenced sample: PBMCs. These receptor sequences come from a woman aged 35 to 49 in good health and CMV-seropositive. CDR3s include the opening cysteine and the closing phenylalanine or tryptophan. Each record gives: V gene, J gene, CDR3 length, clone size, D gene, CDR3 DNA, CDR3 protein. D genes are given only for firm matches. Clone sizes are given selectively: once, few, many, or a class where the clone is expanded.

TRBV11-2,TRBJ1-3,14,NA,NA,TGTGCCAGCAGCTTAGATGGCCCTGGAAACACCATATATTTT,CASSLDGPGNTIYF
TRBV5-1,TRBJ1-1,14,NA,NA,TGCGCCAGCAGCTTGTCCGGGTCGAGCACTGAAGCTTTCTTT,CASSLSGSSTEAFF
TRBV4-1,TRBJ1-1,11,NA,NA,TGCGCCAGCAGCCTGGGGGGGGAAACTTTCTTT,CASSLGGETFF
TRBV10-2,TRBJ1-1,15,few,NA,TGCGCCAGCAGTGAGGTTCCGTTCTGGAACACTGAAGCTTTCTTT,CASSEVPFWNTEAFF
TRBV4-1,TRBJ2-7,19,NA,TRBD1,TGCGCCAGCAGCCAAGTGGGGACAGGGATGGGACTACCCTCCTACGAGCAGTACTTC,CASSQVGTGMGLPSYEQYF
TRBV28,TRBJ2-7,15,NA,TRBD2,TGTGCCAGCAGTTTATTGGCGGGAGGGGCCTACGAGCAGTACTTC,CASSLLAGGAYEQYF
TRBV28,TRBJ1-5,15,NA,NA,TGTGCCAGCAGACTTAGCGCGGGGGACAATCAGCCCCAGCATTTT,CASRLSAGDNQPQHF
TRBV28,TRBJ1-6,15,once,NA,TGTGCCAGCAGTACAGGGAGCTCCTATAATTCACCCCTCCACTTT,CASSTGSSYNSPLHF
TRBV30,TRBJ1-3,14,once,NA,TGTGCCTGGAGTCGGGAACAGACAACAAGCACCATATATTTT,CAWSREQTTSTIYF
TRBV14,TRBJ2-1,16,NA,NA,TGTGCCAGCAGCCAGTGGCGGGAAAGCTCCTACAATGAGCAGTTCTTC,CASSQWRESSYNEQFF
TRBV6-5,TRBJ2-7,11,once,NA,TGTGCCAGCAGGGGAGCCTACGAGCAGTACTTC,CASRGAYEQYF
TRBV20-1,TRBJ2-5,11,NA,NA,TGCAGTGCTAGACAAAAAGAGACCCAGTACTTC,CSARQKETQYF
TRBV5-5,TRBJ2-2,16,NA,NA,TGTGCCAGCAGCTTGGACCCTAGCATCTTGACCGGGGAGCTGTTTTTT,CASSLDPSILTGELFF
TRBV4-2,TRBJ1-1,15,NA,NA,TGTGCCAGCAGCCAAGATCTGGCAGTGAACACTGAAGCTTTCTTT,CASSQDLAVNTEAFF
TRBV27,TRBJ1-2,18,NA,TRBD1,TGTGCCAGCAGTCCTTCCGGGACAGGGATCGCCCAGCACTATGGCTACACCTTC,CASSPSGTGIAQHYGYTF
TRBV28,TRBJ2-7,11,NA,NA,TGTGCCAGCCTAAGCTCCTACGAGCAGTACTTC,CASLSSYEQYF
TRBV11-2,TRBJ2-1,16,NA,TRBD2,TGTGCCAGCAGTACTTTAGCGGGGGAGAGAATAAATGAGCAGTTCTTC,CASSTLAGERINEQFF
TRBV7-9,TRBJ2-1,15,NA,TRBD1,TGTGCCAGCAGCCGACAGGGATGGGGGCTCAATGAGCAGTTCTTC,CASSRQGWGLNEQFF
TRBV7-9,TRBJ1-1,13,NA,NA,TGTGCCAGCAGCCAACCGACAGTTTTTGAAGCTTTCTTT,CASSQPTVFEAFF
TRBV7-2,TRBJ1-6,19,NA,NA,TGTGCCAGCAGTCTCCTGGACCTCTCCCCGGGGGATTATAATTCACCCCTCCACTTT,CASSLLDLSPGDYNSPLHF
TRBV25-1,TRBJ1-2,13,NA,TRBD1,TGTGCCAGCAGTGAACCGGGACAGAGTGGCTACACCTTC,CASSEPGQSGYTF
TRBV7-9,TRBJ1-3,16,few,TRBD1,TGTGCCAGCAGCTTAGGGACAGGGGACTCTGGAAACACCATATATTTT,CASSLGTGDSGNTIYF
TRBV5-1,TRBJ2-5,15,NA,NA,TGCGCCAGCAGCTTGGGGGCAATAGACCAAGAGACCCAGTACTTC,CASSLGAIDQETQYF
TRBV28,TRBJ1-5,12,NA,TRBD1,TGTGCCAGCAGTATTCAGACAGGGCTCCAGCATTTT,CASSIQTGLQHF
TRBV5-8,TRBJ1-6,13,few,NA,TGTGCCAGCAGGCTAACCGGGAGCTCACCCCTCCACTTT,CASRLTGSSPLHF
TRBV7-2,TRBJ2-5,17,NA,TRBD2,TGTGCCAGCAGCTTCGGACTAGCGGGAGGTTACCAAGAGACCCAGTACTTC,CASSFGLAGGYQETQYF
TRBV11-2,TRBJ2-7,16,NA,TRBD1,TGTGCCAGCAGCCGTTCCGGGACAGGGTTTGGGGGGGAGCAGTACTTC,CASSRSGTGFGGEQYF
TRBV19,TRBJ1-5,15,NA,NA,TGTGCCAGTAGTTCCCGAGGGATCTCGGGTCAGCCCCAGCATTTT,CASSSRGISGQPQHF
TRBV11-2,TRBJ1-6,17,once,NA,TGTGCCAGCAGCTTAATGGCGGGGAGCTCCTATAATTCACCCCTCCACTTT,CASSLMAGSSYNSPLHF
TRBV5-4,TRBJ1-2,15,NA,TRBD1,TGTGCCAGCAGCTTGGTTGGGGGCAGGGGGTATGGCTACACCTTC,CASSLVGGRGYGYTF
TRBV2,TRBJ1-5,15,NA,TRBD1,TGTGCCAGCAGTCGACAGGGGGTTTACAATCAGCCCCAGCATTTT,CASSRQGVYNQPQHF
TRBV5-4,TRBJ2-3,12,NA,NA,TGTGCCAGCAGCTTGTATAATGGGGGCAGGTATTTT,CASSLYNGGRYF
TRBV5-1,TRBJ2-1,17,NA,TRBD2,TGCGCCAGCAACTTGGGGACCCTAGCGGGAGGGCCTGGGGAGCAGTTCTTC,CASNLGTLAGGPGEQFF
TRBV4-3,TRBJ2-6,15,NA,NA,TGCGCCAGCAACCCACAGGCCTCTGGGGCCAACGTCCTGACTTTC,CASNPQASGANVLTF
TRBV28,TRBJ2-7,15,once,TRBD1,TGTGCCAGCAGTTTAACAGGGGCCCTTTTACACGAGCAGTACTTC,CASSLTGALLHEQYF
TRBV4-1,TRBJ2-2,16,NA,TRBD1,TGCGCCAGCAGCCTAGGGACAGGGACCAACACCGGGGAGCTGTTTTTT,CASSLGTGTNTGELFF
TRBV11-1,TRBJ2-7,16,NA,TRBD2,TGTGCCAGCAGCTTAATCATTAGCGGGAATGCCTACGAGCAGTACTTC,CASSLIISGNAYEQYF
TRBV7-7,TRBJ2-1,13,NA,NA,TGTGCTAGCAGCTTAGAAATAAAAAATGAGCAGTTCTTC,CASSLEIKNEQFF
TRBV28,TRBJ1-5,16,NA,TRBD1,TGTGCCAGCAGTTTATGGGAGGGACAGGGTAGTCAGCCCCAGCATTTT,CASSLWEGQGSQPQHF
TRBV5-1,TRBJ2-3,14,once,TRBD2,TGCGCCAGCAGCCCTGGGACTAACACAGATACGCAGTATTTT,CASSPGTNTDTQYF
TRBV5-4,TRBJ2-7,12,NA,NA,TGTGCCAGCAGCACGGGACTCTACGAGCAGTACTTC,CASSTGLYEQYF
TRBV19,TRBJ2-7,15,NA,NA,TGTGCCAGTAGTCCCCGAGGAGGGGTGAGCCACGAGCAGTACTTC,CASSPRGGVSHEQYF
TRBV5-1,TRBJ2-3,14,once,NA,TGCGCCAGCAGCTTGGAGGGGAGCACAGATACGCAGTATTTT,CASSLEGSTDTQYF
TRBV6-1,TRBJ2-5,13,NA,NA,TGTGCCAGCATCCCATTAGCCCAAGAGACCCAGTACTTC,CASIPLAQETQYF
TRBV7-9,TRBJ2-2,14,NA,NA,TGTGCCAGCAGCTTTGGGGGGTTGACGGGGGAGCTGTTTTTT,CASSFGGLTGELFF
TRBV7-2,TRBJ2-7,15,NA,NA,TGTGCCAGCACCGAAACGGGCAGGGTAGGCTACGAGCAGTACTTC,CASTETGRVGYEQYF
TRBV5-8,TRBJ2-2,13,NA,NA,TGTGCCAGCAGCTCCCTGAACACCGGGGAGCTGTTTTTT,CASSSLNTGELFF
TRBV7-9,TRBJ2-1,16,few,TRBD2,TGTTCCAGCAGCTTAGGGACTAGCGGGGGTGGGAATGAGCAGTTCTTC,CSSSLGTSGGGNEQFF
TRBV30,TRBJ1-3,12,NA,NA,TGTGCCTGGAGTGTACTGGGAAACACCATATATTTT,CAWSVLGNTIYF
TRBV7-2,TRBJ1-3,15,once,NA,TGTGCCAGCAGCTCCGGCGGGGGTTCTGGAAACACCATATATTTT,CASSSGGGSGNTIYF
TRBV6-5,TRBJ2-7,12,NA,NA,TGTGCCAGCAGTTATCGCGAGGGCGAGCAGTACTTC,CASSYREGEQYF
TRBV7-2,TRBJ2-5,16,NA,TRBD2,TGTGCCAGCAGCCGGACTAGCGGGGGGTCCCAAGAGACCCAGTACTTC,CASSRTSGGSQETQYF
TRBV19,TRBJ2-1,14,NA,NA,TGTGCCACCTCGCGGGGTTCCGGGTACAATGAGCAGTTCTTC,CATSRGSGYNEQFF
TRBV5-1,TRBJ2-3,19,NA,NA,TGCGCCAGCAGCTTGGGACGCCTCGGAGGCGGATCTAGCACAGATACGCAGTATTTT,CASSLGRLGGGSSTDTQYF
TRBV6-5,TRBJ2-2,13,NA,NA,TGTGCCAGCAGTTACTCGAGGGTCGGGGAGCTGTTTTTT,CASSYSRVGELFF